Following are 30 T cell receptor beta chains from one sample sequenced in a study of cytomegalovirus exposure and HLA in healthy donors. PCR amplification relied on 60 Vbeta primers (plus 13 Jbeta primers). Method: immunoSEQ multiplex PCR; TCRdb's copy keeps in-frame clones and lacks some. The data show approximately 76,000 clones, around 58% seen once. Specimen: PBMCs. Receptors originate from a man between 25 and 39 years old in good health and CMV-seropositive.

V is TRBV5-5 and J is TRBJ2-1, with TRBD1 matching 10 bases. This CDR3 contains 15 residues. Germline trimming cut 4 bases from V and 6 bases from J; bases unmatched to any gene: 7. From germline, CDR1 is SGHKS and CDR2 YYEKEE (reference sequence). DNA for the CDR3: TGTGCCAGCAGCGCCGGGACAGGGGTGAGCAATGAGCAGTTCTTC. It specifies CASSAGTGVSNEQFF.

This clone was counted a single time. The rearrangement links TRBV5-4 to TRBJ2-7, with TRBD2 matching over 9 bases. Germline V gene lookup returns CDR1 SGHNT and CDR2 YYREEE (reference sequence). There are 17 residues in the CDR3. V was pared by 3 bases and J by 4 bases, with 14 bases of the junction left unmatched. CDR3 protein: CASSWGRGREGVYEQYF. CDR3 bases: TGTGCCAGCAGCTGGGGGAGGGGGCGGGAGGGCGTTTACGAGCAGTACTTC.

The J gene is TRBJ1-1, the V gene TRBV15; unclear D gene. The CDR3 has 14 amino acids. The germline V gene has CDR1 LNHNV and CDR2 YYDKDF (reference sequence). Trimming took 3 bases from V and 4 from J, leaving 12 bases between them. The CDR3 DNA sequence: TGTGCCACCAGCAGGGTCCTAGAGGCCACTGAAGCTTTCTTT. Translation: CATSRVLEATEAFF.

This clone was seen a handful of times. V usage is TRBV10-3 and J usage is TRBJ2-5, with D possibly matching TRBD1 (6 bases). The CDR3 extends over 13 amino acids. In germline, CDR1 is ENHRY, CDR2 SYGVKD. The V end was cut by 5 bases, the J end by 1 base, with 8 bases between. As DNA, the CDR3 is TGTGCCATCAGTCAGGGGTTCCAAGAGACCCAGTACTTC. This gives the protein CAISQGFQETQYF.

This clone turned up a few times. This chain joins TRBV5-1 and TRBJ2-5; 9 positions agree with TRBD1. With 4 bases clipped from V and 5 bases from J, the junction kept 9 bases outside the gene matches. CDR1 and CDR2 (germline): SGHRS, YFSETQ. The CDR3 totals 15 residues. The CDR3, as DNA: TGCGCCAGCAGCGGGATACAGGGGGCGCAGGAGACCCAGTACTTC. Residues: CASSGIQGAQETQYF.

For the CDR3, the DNA is TGTGCCAGCAGCTTATCCCGGAGCACAGATACGCAGTATTTT. As protein: CASSLSRSTDTQYF. J is TRBJ2-3 and V is TRBV11-3; D not resolved. V gave up 2 bases and J gave up 0 bases, with 6 bases separating them. The length of the CDR3 is 14 residues. Germline V gene sequence: CDR1 SGHNT, CDR2 YENEEA.

In this sample, this clone turned up a few times. For the CDR3, the DNA is TGTGCCAGCAGCTCCCACAGGGGGCGCCGAATGAACACTGAAGCTTTCTTT. The encoded protein is CASSSHRGRRMNTEAFF. This chain uses TRBV5-4 with TRBJ1-1, with 9 bases identical to TRBD1. V was clipped by 3 bases and J by 0 bases; unmatched bases: 9. Germline V CDR1 and CDR2: SGHNT, YYREEE (reference sequence). This CDR3 is built from 17 residues.

The chain carries TRBV29-1 and TRBJ2-1; 7 bases line up with TRBD2. Germline CDR1 is SQVTM and CDR2 is ANQGSEA. J was trimmed by 9 bases and V by 6 bases; bases with no gene match: 14. The CDR3 is made up of 14 amino acids. The CDR3 region is CSVARGRASAEQFF. The CDR3 nucleotides read TGCAGCGTAGCACGGGGGAGGGCCTCTGCTGAGCAGTTCTTC.

The chain employs TRBV9 and TRBJ2-7; weak D call: TRBD2 (6 bases). Germline V CDR1 and CDR2: SGDLS, YYNGEE. This CDR3 comprises 14 residues. V dropped 3 bases and J dropped 2 bases, with 12 bases sitting between them. DNA of the CDR3: TGTGCCAGCAGCGGGAGGGACGGAGCCTACGAGCAGTACTTC. Protein product: CASSGRDGAYEQYF. Variable domain in full (rest from reference TRBV9 and TRBJ2-7): DSGVTQTPKHLITATGQRVTLRCSPRSGDLSVYWYQQSLDQGLQFLIQYYNGEERAKGNILERFSAQQFPDLHSELNLSSLELGDSALYFCASSGRDGAYEQYFGPGTRLTVT.

DNA of the CDR3: TGTGCCAGCAGCCCGGAGTTTAATATCAGGGGCGGAACTGAAGCTTTCTTT. It is translated as CASSPEFNIRGGTEAFF. The chain employs TRBV5-6 and TRBJ1-1; D might be TRBD1 (6 bases). Germline V gene data show CDR1 as SGHDT and CDR2 as YYEEEE. The length of the CDR3 is 17 residues. V lost 4 bases to trimming and J lost 5 bases, with 24 bases between them.

The chain links TRBV6-1 to TRBJ2-2; possibly TRBD1 for D (5 bases). The CDR3 extends over 13 amino acids. Trimming removed 8 bases at V and 7 bases at J, with 14 bases between. Germline CDR1 reads MNHNS; CDR2 reads SASEGT. The CDR3 bases are TGTGCCAGCCCCCCAGGGCCTGGCGGGGAGCTGTTTTTT. Protein: CASPPGPGGELFF.

This chain uses TRBV5-4 with TRBJ2-6; weak D call: TRBD2 (6 bases). Deletions cut 4 bases from V and 2 bases from J, with 7 bases between. This CDR3 contains 14 residues. In germline, CDR1 is SGHNT, CDR2 YYREEE (reference sequence). The CDR3 nucleotides read TGTGCCAGCAGCGGGACTGCTGGGGCCAACGTCCTGACTTTC. Residues: CASSGTAGANVLTF.

This sequence joins TRBV5-8 and TRBJ2-3; the match to TRBD1 covers 9 bases. The CDR3 is made up of 14 amino acids. The trim removed 5 bases at V and 0 bases at J, leaving 1 base unmatched. In germline, CDR1 is SGHTS, CDR2 YDEGEE. The CDR3 DNA is TGTGCCAGCAGGGGACAGGGAAGCACAGATACGCAGTATTTT. This sequence encodes CASRGQGSTDTQYF.

The chain joins TRBV7-9 to TRBJ2-2; 7 bases line up with TRBD2. CDR1 is SEHNR and CDR2 is FQNEAQ in the germline V gene (reference sequence). The CDR3 is 15 amino acids. With V trimmed by 5 bases and J by 5 bases, 8 bases remained unmatched. The CDR3: CASSPGLGWTGELFF. The CDR3 region has the DNA TGTGCCAGCAGCCCCGGACTAGGTTGGACCGGGGAGCTGTTTTTT.

This clone has a handful of counts. This sequence joins TRBV28 and TRBJ2-5, with D tentatively TRBD1 (6 bases). Trimming cost V 3 bases and J 5 bases, with 13 bases left between them. The CDR3 runs to 14 residues. Germline CDR1 is MDHEN and CDR2 is SYDVKM. The chain's CDR3 is CASSFPQGRETQYF. The CDR3 nucleotides read TGTGCCAGCAGTTTCCCGCAGGGGCGGGAGACCCAGTACTTC.

About this clone itself: The junction does not match germline at one end; this may be a read error. The same CDR3 is also encoded by other DNA sequences in this sample. The rearrangement links TRBV7-9 to TRBJ2-6; 7 bases line up with TRBD1. The CDR3 runs to 19 residues. CDR1 is SEHNR, CDR2 FQNEAQ, per germline (reference sequence). CDR3 sequence: CASSLDTGVLSSGANVLTF. The CDR3 DNA reads TGTGCTAGCAGCTTAGACACAGGGGTTTTGAGCTCTGGGGCCAACGTCCTGACTTTC.

This chain connects TRBV25-1 to TRBJ1-2; D is ambiguous. The CDR3 has 10 residues. From germline, CDR1 is MGHDK and CDR2 SYGVNS. V lost 2 bases and J 8 bases, leaving 3 bases between the germline ends. CDR3 in DNA: TGTGCCAGCAGTGAAGAGGGCTACACCTTC. Translation gives CASSEEGYTF.

The CDR3 nucleotides are TGTGCCAGCAGCGAATCGAGGACTAGCCCCGGGGAGCTGTTTTTT. Translating it yields CASSESRTSPGELFF. The V and J genes are TRBV6-4 and TRBJ2-2, with TRBD2 identical over 8 bases. The junction had 9 bases not matched to a gene; V was cut back by 6 bases and J by 6 bases. The germline CDR1 and CDR2 sequences are MRHNA and SNTAGT. The CDR3 is 15 residues long.

The V and J genes are TRBV9 and TRBJ2-7, with unresolved D. Trimming cost V 0 bases and J 2 bases, with 6 bases left between them. Germline assignment: CDR1 SGDLS and CDR2 YYNGEE. The CDR3 has 13 amino acids. DNA for the CDR3: TGTGCCAGCAGCGTAGGGCCTGCCTACGAGCAGTACTTC. Translation gives CASSVGPAYEQYF. Drawing the rest from reference TRBV9 and TRBJ2-7, the complete variable domain is DSGVTQTPKHLITATGQRVTLRCSPRSGDLSVYWYQQSLDQGLQFLIQYYNGEERAKGNILERFSAQQFPDLHSELNLSSLELGDSALYFCASSVGPAYEQYFGPGTRLTVT.

The rearrangement links TRBV27 to TRBJ2-7; TRBD2 matches 11 bases. V shed 4 bases and J 1 base; nucleotides not matched to a gene: 3. The CDR3 is made up of 15 amino acids. Germline V gene lookup returns CDR1 MNHEY and CDR2 SMNVEV (reference sequence). The CDR3 DNA reads as TGTGCCAGCAGTTCGAGACTAGCGGGGTCCTACGAGCAGTACTTC. Its protein product is CASSSRLAGSYEQYF.

The rearrangement uses TRBV5-4 and TRBJ2-5; no definite D call. Germline values: CDR1 SGHNT, CDR2 YYREEE (reference sequence). V lost 2 bases to trimming and J lost 0 bases, with 8 bases between them. There are 14 residues in the CDR3. This chain's CDR3 is CASSLETNQETQYF. The CDR3 DNA reads TGTGCCAGCAGCTTAGAGACAAACCAAGAGACCCAGTACTTC.

This clone occurred a few times. CDR3 region: CASSQQETQYF. The CDR3 region has the DNA TGTGCCAGCAGCCAACAAGAGACCCAGTACTTC. The gene calls are TRBV5-5 and TRBJ2-5; D remains unclear. Trimming took off 4 bases at V and 2 bases at J, with 3 bases between the two ends. CDR1 and CDR2 (germline): SGHKS, YYEKEE (reference sequence). The CDR3 extends over 11 amino acids. Full variable domain (missing parts from reference TRBV5-5 and TRBJ2-5): DAGVTQSPTHLIKTRGQQVTLRCSPISGHKSVSWYQQVLGQGPQFIFQYYEKEERGRGNFPDRFSARQFPNYSSELNVNALLLGDSALYLCASSQQETQYFGPGTRLLVL.

The chain recombines TRBV6-5 with TRBJ2-5, with D perhaps TRBD1 (5 bases). The tail of the sequence fits TRBJ2-7 better, so the J call may be wrong. CDR1 is MNHEY and CDR2 is SVGAGI in the germline V gene. The CDR3 runs 13 residues. CDR3 in amino acids: CASSYSSGREQYF. Here the CDR3 DNA reads TGTGCCAGCAGTTACTCGTCAGGGCGCGAGCAGTACTTC.

The table lists this clone with a count of one. The CDR3 DNA reads TGTGCCAGCAGCGCAAAATCCGGGACAGGGGGCGTAACCGGGGAGCTGTTTTTT. It codes for CASSAKSGTGGVTGELFF. The chain employs TRBV7-6 and TRBJ2-2, with 12 nucleotides matching TRBD1. The CDR3 runs to 18 residues. CDR1 is SGHVS and CDR2 is FNYEAQ in the germline V gene. Trimming removed 5 bases from V and 5 bases from J; junction bases left unmatched: 12.

The rearrangement joins TRBV4-2 to TRBJ2-1; possible D gene TRBD2, 5 bases. The germline V and J ends were trimmed by 6 bases and 3 bases, with 9 bases remaining between them. This CDR3 region has 13 residues. CDR1 LGHNA and CDR2 YNFKEQ come from the germline V gene. The chain's CDR3 is CASSEGSYNEQFF. CDR3 nucleotide sequence: TGTGCCAGCAGTGAAGGGAGCTACAATGAGCAGTTCTTC.

The genes are TRBV28 and TRBJ2-3, with D unresolved. Germline CDR1 reads MDHEN; CDR2 reads SYDVKM. The V end lost 3 bases, the J end lost 6 bases, and 7 bases lay between the germline ends. The CDR3 contains 12 residues. The chain's CDR3 is CASSFYADTQYF. The CDR3 DNA is TGTGCCAGCAGTTTTTATGCGGATACGCAGTATTTT. Looking up the rest from reference TRBV28 and TRBJ2-3 gives the full variable domain: DVKVTQSSRYLVKRTGEKVFLECVQDMDHENMFWYRQDPGLGLRLIYFSYDVKMKEKGDIPEGYSVSREKKERFSLILESASTNQTSMYLCASSFYADTQYFGPGTRLTVL.

In this sample, this clone turned up a few times. This chain connects TRBV11-3 to TRBJ2-7; 8 bases map to TRBD2. The germline V gene has CDR1 SGHNT and CDR2 YENEEA. Trimming took 1 base from V and 5 from J; bases not matched to a gene: 10. CDR3 size: 16 residues. In nucleotides, the CDR3 is TGTGCCAGCAGCTTAGGGCTTAGCGGGACGGCCCACGAGCAGTACTTC. Translating it yields CASSLGLSGTAHEQYF.

As concerns this clone: Sequence at one end of the junction differs from germline and may be a read error. The same CDR3 arises from other DNA sequences in this sample as well. The chain links TRBV7-6 to TRBJ2-5; 7 bases are shared with TRBD2. Germline-derived CDR1 and CDR2 are SGHVS and FNYEAQ. This CDR3 contains 17 residues. CDR3 protein: CASSPQIAGPSGETQYF. The CDR3 nucleotides read TGTGCTAGCAGCCCGCAGATAGCGGGTCCTTCGGGTGAGACCCAGTACTTC.

This chain joins TRBV4-3 and TRBJ2-3; 11 bases are shared with TRBD2. Germline CDR1 reads LGHNA; CDR2 reads YSLEER. This CDR3 comprises 17 residues. V was clipped by 3 bases and J by 5 bases; unmatched bases: 10. CDR3 nucleotides: TGCGCCAGCAGCCAGGGATCCATAGCGGGAGGGGGAGATACGCAGTATTTT. Amino acids: CASSQGSIAGGGDTQYF.

The DNA of the CDR3 is TGTGCCAGCAGCCCAGACACAGGAACGGCGCAGTACTTC. It encodes CASSPDTGTAQYF. The chain is built from TRBV5-6 and TRBJ2-5, with D perhaps TRBD1 (5 bases). The CDR3 covers 13 residues. Trimming stripped 4 bases from V and 11 bases from J, with 18 bases between. In germline, CDR1 is SGHDT, CDR2 YYEEEE.